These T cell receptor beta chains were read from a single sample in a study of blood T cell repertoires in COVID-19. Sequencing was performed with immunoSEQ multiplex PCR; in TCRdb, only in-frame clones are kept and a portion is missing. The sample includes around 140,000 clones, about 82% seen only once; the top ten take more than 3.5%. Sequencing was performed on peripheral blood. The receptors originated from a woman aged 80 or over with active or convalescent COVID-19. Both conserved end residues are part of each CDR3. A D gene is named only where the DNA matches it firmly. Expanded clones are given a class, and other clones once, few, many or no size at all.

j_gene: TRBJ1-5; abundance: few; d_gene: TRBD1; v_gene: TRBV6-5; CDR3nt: TGTGCCAGCAGCTACGGACAGGCAAGCAATCAGCCCCAGCATTTT; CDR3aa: CASSYGQASNQPQHF
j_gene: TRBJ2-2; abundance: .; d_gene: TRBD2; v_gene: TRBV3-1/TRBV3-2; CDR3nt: TGTGCCAGCAGCCTCAGCGGGGGCCTGAACACCGGGGAGCTGTTTTTT; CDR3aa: CASSLSGGLNTGELFF
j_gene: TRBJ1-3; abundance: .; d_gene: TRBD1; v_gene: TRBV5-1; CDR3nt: TGCGCCAGCTCCACCCGGACAGGGATTGGAAACACCATATATTTT; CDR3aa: CASSTRTGIGNTIYF
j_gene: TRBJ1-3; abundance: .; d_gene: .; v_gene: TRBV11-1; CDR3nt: TGTGCCAGCAGACCCGGACAGTCTGGAAACACCATATATTTT; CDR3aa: CASRPGQSGNTIYF
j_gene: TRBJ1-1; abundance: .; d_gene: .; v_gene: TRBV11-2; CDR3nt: TGTGCCAGCAGCTTACGTGACACGAACACTGAAGCTTTCTTT; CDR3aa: CASSLRDTNTEAFF
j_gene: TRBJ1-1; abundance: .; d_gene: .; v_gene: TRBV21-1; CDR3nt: TGTGCCAGCAGCAAAACACAGGGGGCGATCGCTGAAGCTTTCTTT; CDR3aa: CASSKTQGAIAEAFF
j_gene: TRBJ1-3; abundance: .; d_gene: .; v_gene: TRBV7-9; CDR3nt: TGTGCCAGCAGCGTAGATAGCTCTGGAAACACCATATATTTT; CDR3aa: CASSVDSSGNTIYF
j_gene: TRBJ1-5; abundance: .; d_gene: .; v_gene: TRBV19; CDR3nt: TGTGCCAGTAGTATAGATGGAGCAAATAGCAATCAGCCCCAGCATTTT; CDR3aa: CASSIDGANSNQPQHF
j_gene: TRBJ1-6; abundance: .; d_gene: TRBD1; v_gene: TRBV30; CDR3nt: TGTGCCTGGAATTCAGGGACAGATAATTCACCCCTCCACTTT; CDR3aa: CAWNSGTDNSPLHF
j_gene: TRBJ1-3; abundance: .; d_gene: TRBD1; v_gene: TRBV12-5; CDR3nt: TGTGCTAGTGGTCCAGGGACAGGTGGAAACACCATATATTTT; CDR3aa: CASGPGTGGNTIYF
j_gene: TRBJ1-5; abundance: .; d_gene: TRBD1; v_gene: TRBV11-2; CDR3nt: TGTGCCAGCAGCTCAGGGGGTGGCAATCAGCCCCAGCATTTT; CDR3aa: CASSSGGGNQPQHF
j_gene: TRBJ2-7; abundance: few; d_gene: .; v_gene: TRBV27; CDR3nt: TGTGCCAGCAGTTTTCCGGGGGCCTACGAGCAGTACTTC; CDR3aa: CASSFPGAYEQYF
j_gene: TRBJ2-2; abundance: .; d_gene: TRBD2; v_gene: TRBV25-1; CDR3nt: TGTGCCAGCAGACTAGCGGGGGACACCGGGGAGCTGTTTTTT; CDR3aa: CASRLAGDTGELFF
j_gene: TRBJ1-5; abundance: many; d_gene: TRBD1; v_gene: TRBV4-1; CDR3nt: TGCGCCAGCAGCCGAGGGGACAGGGCTGGGAGCAATCAGCCCCAGCATTTT; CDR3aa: CASSRGDRAGSNQPQHF
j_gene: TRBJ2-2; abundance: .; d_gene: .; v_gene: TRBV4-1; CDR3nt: TGCGCCACCAGTTTGGGCATCAACACCGGGGAGCTGTTTTTT; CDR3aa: CATSLGINTGELFF
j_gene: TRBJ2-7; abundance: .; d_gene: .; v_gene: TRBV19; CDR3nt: TGTGCCAGTAGTATTCCCGGACAAGCCTACGAGCAGTACTTC; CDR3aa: CASSIPGQAYEQYF
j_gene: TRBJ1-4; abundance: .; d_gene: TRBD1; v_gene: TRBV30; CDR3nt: TGTGCCTGGTTGGGACAGGGGTTATCGGAAAAACTGTTTTTT; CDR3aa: CAWLGQGLSEKLFF
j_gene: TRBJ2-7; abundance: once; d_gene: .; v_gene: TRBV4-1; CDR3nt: TGCGCCAGCAGCCCAACTCAACTTAACCTCTACGAGCAGTACTTC; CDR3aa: CASSPTQLNLYEQYF
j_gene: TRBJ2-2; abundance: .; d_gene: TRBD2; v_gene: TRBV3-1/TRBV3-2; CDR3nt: TGTGCCAGCAGCCGCTGGCGGGGGGGCGCGAACACCGGGGAGCTGTTTTTT; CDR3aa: CASSRWRGGANTGELFF
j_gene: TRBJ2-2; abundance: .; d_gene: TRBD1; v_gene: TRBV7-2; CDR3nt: TGTGCCAGCAGCCCCAGCGGCAGGGGGCGCGCCGGGGAGCTGTTTTTT; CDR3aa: CASSPSGRGRAGELFF